The entry below gives a single T cell receptor (beta chain) sequence along with its context. Its specificity is unknown. This sample is part of a study of cytomegalovirus exposure and HLA in healthy donors. Findings and limits, study-wide: Cytomegalovirus-associated status was assigned to 150 to 200 TCR beta chains.

With 60 Vbeta and 13 Jbeta primers, the PCR was carried out. Sequenced by immunoSEQ multiplex PCR; TCRdb stores in-frame clones only, minus some. In the table there are about 160,000 clones, roughly two thirds of which are singletons. The sequence came from a woman aged 25 to 45 in good health and CMV-seronegative. Sequenced input: PBMCs.

The CDR3 reads CASSPGDRGYEQYF. The CDR3 DNA sequence: TGTGCCAGCAGCCCTGGGGACAGGGGCTACGAGCAGTACTTC. The V gene is TRBV4-2, the J gene TRBJ2-7; 10 bases line up with TRBD1. The CDR3 contains 14 residues. V dropped 4 bases and J dropped 3; count of bases not matched to a gene: 3. CDR1 and CDR2 from the germline V gene are LGHNA and YNFKEQ.